The present entry profiles one T cell receptor (beta chain) with its context. Many counts were recorded for this clonotype. It has no known antigen specificity. Base qualities are missing; no much larger clone stands one base away. The entry originates in a study of early T cells in non-severe SARS-CoV-2 infection (dated by TCRdb to about 2021). Regarding the study in general: Because TCR sequencing was done on bulk RNA from unsorted whole blood, the alpha and beta chains could not be paired. Paper-wide results and their limitations: VDJdb matching was skewed toward anti-spike CD8 responses and likely underestimated virus-specific expansions, missing private and CD4 specificities.

Library preparation employed 5' RACE. TCRdb records NextSeq 500 as the sequencer. In the TCR library protocol, unique molecular identifiers were attached to individual cDNA molecules to correct for PCR bias and sequencing error. Both TCR alpha and beta chains were sequenced, and tight co-correlation was observed between alpha and beta sequence abundances in each sample. Concerning the study's data processing: V gene, J gene and CDR3 annotation of TCR sequences was performed with Decombinator V4. TCRs were defined as expanded if a significant change between any two time points was detected under a Poisson model with p below 0.0001. TCR abundances were normalised to the total number of TCRs sequenced per sample and were expressed as counts per million. MAIT TCRs were defined by TRAV1-2 paired with TRAJ12, TRAJ20 or TRAJ33, and iNKT TCRs by TRAV10 paired with TRAJ18. VDJdb, accessed on 1 November 2021, was searched for TCRs annotated for CMV, EBV and SARS-CoV-2, and TCRs annotated for more than one antigen were excluded. TCRdb itself trimmed the public reads at Q25 with fastp, ran MiXCR and retained productive beta chains. Every distinct CDR3 protein forms one entry, paired with its most common genes and DNA. In this record, the V and J calls reflect TCRdb's handling and not the investigators' own analysis. The sample table records around 50,000 distinct CDR3 sequences; 12% of these occur just once. The ten largest clones represent over 3% of the sample.

This was a case-control study nested in a cohort of healthcare workers in London, UK, who had nasopharyngeal swab PCR tests and blood samples taken every week. Healthcare workers were enrolled in the week of the UK lockdown, from 23 to 31 March 2020, and were followed every week for up to about 16 weeks. CDR1 and CDR2, per the germline V gene (reference sequence), are DFQATT and SNEGSKA. The CDR3 numbers 16 residues from cysteine through phenylalanine. Just CDR3 DNA is preserved here, 48 bases in frame from base 1. V loses 6 bases at its end and J loses 9 bases; junction bases beyond the gene matches: 16.

The rearrangement combines TRBV20-1 with TRBJ2-1, with 11 middle bases fitting TRBD2. Sequenced material: whole blood. This TCR came from an adult who was a healthcare worker with PCR-confirmed SARS-CoV-2 infection or an uninfected control (not recorded which). The sequence in DNA is TGCAGTGCCGAACCCCACTTAGCGGGAGGGGACACTGAGCAGTTCTTC. Translated, this is CSAEPHLAGGDTEQFF.